Shown below are 31 T cell receptor beta chains from a single sample sequenced in a study of T cell changes during pregnancy in multiple sclerosis. Clones were sequenced by immunoSEQ multiplex PCR, and TCRdb holds only the in-frame ones, with some missing. The profile shows about 110,000 clones, roughly 92% of them singletons. The sequenced sample was peripheral blood, obtained after pregnancy. The source is a female donor with multiple sclerosis, enrolled in a pregnancy study.

The chain uses TRBV5-8 and TRBJ2-7, with 8 bases lining up with TRBD1. The ends lost 6 bases at V and 3 bases at J; junction bases unmatched: 11. The germline V gene has CDR1 SGHTS and CDR2 YDEGEE. This CDR3 has 15 amino acids. CDR3 protein: CASTPLDREVYEQYF. The CDR3 nucleotides read TGTGCCAGCACCCCCTTGGACAGGGAGGTCTACGAGCAGTACTTC.

The rearrangement uses TRBV25-1 and TRBJ2-1; D perhaps matches TRBD1 (5 bases). CDR1 and CDR2 (germline): MGHDK, SYGVNS. The germline V and J ends were trimmed by 11 bases and 8 bases, with 16 bases remaining between them. This CDR3 is built from 12 residues. For the CDR3, the DNA is TGTGCCTCAGGGTACCCGCTCGATGAGCAGTTCTTC. It is translated as CASGYPLDEQFF.

V gene TRBV5-1 combines with J gene TRBJ2-7; a weak D match, TRBD1 (5 bases). Germline V CDR1 and CDR2: SGHRS, YFSETQ. Trimming removed 4 bases at V and 6 bases at J, with 11 bases between. This CDR3 has 12 amino acids. The CDR3 loop is CASSTRVGEQYF. In DNA, the CDR3 is TGCGCCAGCAGCACCAGGGTGGGCGAGCAGTACTTC.

Concerning this clone itself: The same CDR3 arises from other DNA sequences in this sample as well. This rearrangement joins TRBV2 to TRBJ2-6; TRBD1 matches at 9 bases. This CDR3 contains 17 residues. The junction had 6 bases not matched to a gene; V was cut back by 6 bases and J by 0 bases. Germline V gives CDR1 SNHLY, CDR2 FYNNEI. The CDR3 DNA sequence: TGTGCCAGCAGAGACAGGGGGTTCCTCTCTGGGGCCAACGTCCTGACTTTC. Amino acid sequence: CASRDRGFLSGANVLTF.

The chain employs TRBV5-1 and TRBJ1-6; D is undetermined. Trimming left V 2 bases short and J 7 bases short, with 13 bases between. This CDR3 has 15 amino acids. Per germline, CDR1 SGHRS and CDR2 YFSETQ. This CDR3 reads CASSFGLGENSPLHF. The CDR3 DNA sequence: TGCGCCAGCAGCTTCGGCCTCGGGGAAAATTCACCCCTCCACTTT.

The chain is built from TRBV5-4 and TRBJ2-1; no clear D gene. The germline V gene has CDR1 SGHNT and CDR2 YYREEE (reference sequence). This CDR3 has 15 amino acids. Trimming shortened V by 0 bases and J by 2 bases, and 9 bases separated the two germline ends. CDR3 DNA: TGTGCCAGCAGCTTGGCAAGCGAGGCCTACAATGAGCAGTTCTTC. This encodes CASSLASEAYNEQFF.

The V and J genes are TRBV7-3 and TRBJ2-5, with 13 bases identical to TRBD2. The CDR3 runs to 16 residues. In germline, CDR1 is SGHTA, CDR2 FQGTGA. The ends lost 6 bases at V and 0 bases at J; junction bases unmatched: 4. This chain's CDR3 is CASSQTSGGNQETQYF. CDR3 DNA: TGTGCCAGCAGTCAGACTAGCGGGGGGAACCAAGAGACCCAGTACTTC.

The chain employs TRBV5-6 and TRBJ1-1, with a weak D call TRBD1 (5 bases). This CDR3 comprises 15 residues. V lost 7 bases and J 0 bases, leaving 16 bases between the germline ends. From germline, CDR1 is SGHDT and CDR2 YYEEEE. The CDR3 spells CASGAGGGMNTEAFF. DNA for the CDR3: TGTGCCAGCGGAGCCGGGGGGGGGATGAACACTGAAGCTTTCTTT.

The chain recombines TRBV5-1 with TRBJ2-1, with D possibly matching TRBD1 (6 bases). CDR3 size: 14 residues. CDR1 SGHRS and CDR2 YFSETQ come from the germline V gene. Trimming cost V 0 bases and J 8 bases, with 12 bases left between them. As DNA, the CDR3 is TGCGCCAGCAGCTTGGTGACGGACAGCGATGAGCAGTTCTTC. This sequence encodes CASSLVTDSDEQFF.

CDR3 sequence: CASSVATGGTYEQYF. DNA for the CDR3: TGTGCCAGCAGCGTAGCTACCGGAGGGACCTACGAGCAGTACTTC. The rearrangement uses TRBV9 and TRBJ2-7; tentative D call: TRBD2 (6 bases). The germline V gene has CDR1 SGDLS and CDR2 YYNGEE. The V gene lost 0 bases and the J gene lost 2 bases, with 12 bases spanning the gap. The CDR3 has 15 residues.

The table lists this clone with a count of one. The chain has TRBV4-1 and TRBJ2-1; 7 bases match TRBD1. The V and J ends lost 4 bases and 5 bases, in that order; junction bases with no gene match: 5. Germline assignment: CDR1 MGHRA and CDR2 YSYEKL. The CDR3 totals 14 residues. CDR3 residues: CASSLPGTDNEQFF. In nucleotides, the CDR3 is TGCGCCAGCAGCCTGCCTGGGACAGACAATGAGCAGTTCTTC.

The chain is built from TRBV7-6 and TRBJ2-2; 12 nucleotides agree with TRBD2. CDR1 SGHVS and CDR2 FNYEAQ come from the germline V gene. CDR3 length: 19 residues. V was clipped by 5 bases and J by 7 bases; unmatched bases: 17. In DNA, the CDR3 is TGTGCCAGCAGCCTAGACCCCCCCCCTAGCGGGGGGGCTGGCGGGGAGCTGTTTTTT. Encoded protein: CASSLDPPPSGGAGGELFF.

The chain recombines TRBV27 with TRBJ1-2; TRBD1 matches at 7 bases. Germline V gives CDR1 MNHEY, CDR2 SMNVEV (reference sequence). The CDR3 totals 16 residues. J gave up 4 bases and V 6 bases, and 14 bases lay outside the gene matches. CDR3 amino acids: CASSRDSAGTAYGYTF. CDR3 sequence (DNA): TGTGCCAGCAGCCGAGACTCGGCCGGGACAGCCTATGGCTACACCTTC.

V gene TRBV4-1 combines with J gene TRBJ1-1, with D maybe TRBD1 (6 bases). Trimming shortened V by 4 bases and J by 8 bases, and 14 bases separated the two germline ends. The CDR3 spans 13 residues. Germline CDR1 reads MGHRA; CDR2 reads YSYEKL. CDR3: CASSRGGPQEAFF. CDR3 DNA sequence: TGCGCCAGCAGCCGGGGGGGGCCACAAGAAGCTTTCTTT.

The sample holds many counts of this clone. The rearrangement links TRBV19 to TRBJ1-1; TRBD1 agrees at 11 bases. The V and J ends lost 3 bases and 5 bases, in that order; junction bases with no gene match: 8. The CDR3 is made up of 16 amino acids. Germline V gene lookup returns CDR1 LNHDA and CDR2 SQIVND (reference sequence). CDR3 in DNA: TGTGCCAGTAGTATCTGGGACAGGGGGTCTAAGACTGAAGCTTTCTTT. This translates into CASSIWDRGSKTEAFF. The variable domain in full, completed from reference TRBV19 and TRBJ1-1, reads DGGITQSPKYLFRKEGQNVTLSCEQNLNHDAMYWYRQDPGQGLRLIYYSQIVNDFQKGDIAEGYSVSREKKESFPLTVTSAQKNPTAFYLCASSIWDRGSKTEAFFGQGTRLTVV.

The chain has TRBV19 and TRBJ2-1; TRBD2 agrees at 10 bases. The trim removed 8 bases at V and 6 bases at J, leaving 7 bases unmatched. This CDR3 has 14 amino acids. Germline V gene lookup returns CDR1 LNHDA and CDR2 SQIVND (reference sequence). The CDR3, as DNA: TGTGCCAGTGTCACAGCGGGGGGGATCAATGAGCAGTTCTTC. Protein product: CASVTAGGINEQFF.

This chain uses TRBV6-5 with TRBJ1-5; D is perhaps TRBD1 (5 bases). The CDR3 spans 14 residues. Germline values: CDR1 MNHEY, CDR2 SVGAGI. V lost 6 bases and J 0 bases, leaving 9 bases between the germline ends. The CDR3 nucleotides read TGTGCCAGCAGAAACAGGTATAGCAATCAGCCCCAGCATTTT. This gives the protein CASRNRYSNQPQHF.

This chain connects TRBV7-3 to TRBJ2-1, with D possibly being TRBD1 (6 bases). Germline V gene lookup returns CDR1 SGHTA and CDR2 FQGTGA. V dropped 3 bases and J dropped 0 bases, with 12 bases sitting between them. The CDR3 length is 16 residues. The CDR3 loop is CASSLPQGSSYNEQFF. The CDR3 coding sequence is TGTGCCAGCAGCTTGCCACAGGGAAGCTCCTACAATGAGCAGTTCTTC.

The CDR3 reads CASSLDPWMRGAYNEQFF. CDR3 in DNA: TGCGCCAGCAGCTTGGATCCTTGGATGCGGGGGGCTTACAATGAGCAGTTCTTC. The chain recombines TRBV5-1 with TRBJ2-1; TRBD2 matches at 8 bases. Germline-derived CDR1 and CDR2 are SGHRS and YFSETQ. The CDR3 is made up of 18 amino acids. The V segment lost 0 bases and the J segment 4 bases; nucleotides outside the gene matches: 12.

The chain uses TRBV29-1 and TRBJ2-7; tentative D call: TRBD1 (5 bases). This CDR3 region has 12 residues. Germline CDR1 SQVTM, CDR2 ANQGSEA. V was shortened by 3 bases and J by 6 bases, with 12 bases between the two germline ends. CDR3 DNA sequence: TGCAGCGTTGAGTTGGACACCCTCGAGCAGTACTTC. It yields the protein CSVELDTLEQYF.

The rearrangement links TRBV29-1 to TRBJ2-3; 16 nucleotides agree with TRBD2. V lost 3 bases, J lost 3 bases, and 6 bases stayed unmatched. The CDR3 loop spans 17 amino acids. The germline gives CDR1 SQVTM, CDR2 ANQGSEA. The CDR3 DNA reads as TGCAGCGTTGATGGGACTAGCGGGGGGGCAGGGACAGATACGCAGTATTTT. This codes for CSVDGTSGGAGTDTQYF.

The genes are TRBV15 and TRBJ1-6, with D hard to call. Between the trimmed V and J ends, which lost 0 bases and 6 bases, there was a span of 9 bases. Germline assignment: CDR1 LNHNV and CDR2 YYDKDF (reference sequence). The CDR3 sequence is 15 residues long. The CDR3, as DNA: TGTGCCACCAGCAGAGATTTCGGGATTAATTCACCCCTCCACTTT. This encodes CATSRDFGINSPLHF.

This clone was detected a few times. The chain employs TRBV6-4 and TRBJ1-2; D is ambiguous. V was pared by 0 bases and J by 6 bases, with 20 bases between. Germline V lookup: CDR1 MRHNA, CDR2 SNTAGT. The CDR3 sequence is 17 residues long. The CDR3 nucleotides read TGTGCCAGCAGTGACTCGAGCCCCGGGGTAGGGATAGATGGCTACACCTTC. Amino acids: CASSDSSPGVGIDGYTF.

The rearrangement links TRBV19 to TRBJ2-1; D is possibly TRBD2 (7 bases). The CDR3 consists of 15 residues. The V gene lost 3 bases and the J gene lost 9 bases, with 18 bases spanning the gap. CDR1 is LNHDA and CDR2 is SQIVND in the germline V gene (reference sequence). The CDR3 region has the DNA TGTGCCAGTAGTATCCTCTCTCGGGGGGCCGGTGAGCAGTTCTTC. Its protein product is CASSILSRGAGEQFF.

The rearrangement links TRBV7-2 to TRBJ1-3; 9 bases fit TRBD1. V shed 5 bases and J 3 bases; nucleotides not matched to a gene: 5. This CDR3 has 15 residues. Per germline, CDR1 SGHTA and CDR2 FQGNSA. The CDR3 DNA reads TGTGCCAGCAGCCAATACAGGGGGCTTGGAAACACCATATATTTT. Its translation: CASSQYRGLGNTIYF.

This chain links TRBV21-1 with TRBJ1-6. TRBV21-1 is designated a pseudogene. The length of the CDR3 is 13 residues. The CDR3 is CASKPGENSPLHF. The DNA for the CDR3 is TGTGCCAGCAAACCGGGGGAAAATTCACCCCTCCACTTT.

This clone was picked up a small number of times. The genes are TRBV9 and TRBJ1-1, with TRBD1 identical over 9 bases. The CDR3 covers 14 residues. V gave up 5 bases and J gave up 4 bases; unmatched junction bases: 6. Germline-derived CDR1 and CDR2 are SGDLS and YYNGEE. This CDR3 is CASRRDRDSTEAFF. The CDR3 DNA reads TGTGCCAGCAGGAGGGACAGGGACAGCACTGAAGCTTTCTTT.

V usage is TRBV9 and J usage is TRBJ1-4, with 7 bases aligning to TRBD1. Germline loops: CDR1 SGDLS, CDR2 YYNGEE. This CDR3 is built from 16 residues. The V segment lost 0 bases and the J segment 5 bases; nucleotides outside the gene matches: 7. The CDR3 loop reads CASSVGSGRGNEKLFF. The CDR3 DNA is TGTGCCAGCAGCGTAGGTTCGGGCAGGGGGAATGAAAAACTGTTTTTT.

The rearrangement links TRBV5-1 to TRBJ2-7; the D gene is possibly TRBD1 (6 bases). CDR3 length: 16 amino acids. Germline V gives CDR1 SGHRS, CDR2 YFSETQ. The germline V and J ends were trimmed by 4 bases and 3 bases, with 20 bases remaining between them. CDR3 DNA sequence: TGCGCCAGCAGCCCCCCAGGGGCAGGGCCTAACTACGAGCAGTACTTC. Protein: CASSPPGAGPNYEQYF.

CDR3 sequence: CASSPAGTSASEQYF. DNA for the CDR3: TGCGCCAGCAGCCCGGCCGGGACAAGTGCCTCCGAGCAGTACTTC. The chain employs TRBV5-1 and TRBJ2-7; TRBD1 is a possible D gene (6 bases). Trimming took off 4 bases at V and 6 bases at J, with 20 bases between the two ends. Germline V gives CDR1 SGHRS, CDR2 YFSETQ. This CDR3 is 15 amino acids long.

The V gene is TRBV27, the J gene TRBJ1-2, with D unclear. There are 14 residues in the CDR3. Trimming removed 4 bases at V and 7 bases at J, with 16 bases between. CDR1 and CDR2 (germline): MNHEY, SMNVEV (reference sequence). The CDR3 region is CASSCLVSGCGYTF. The CDR3 DNA reads TGTGCCAGCAGTTGCTTAGTATCTGGTTGTGGCTACACCTTC.